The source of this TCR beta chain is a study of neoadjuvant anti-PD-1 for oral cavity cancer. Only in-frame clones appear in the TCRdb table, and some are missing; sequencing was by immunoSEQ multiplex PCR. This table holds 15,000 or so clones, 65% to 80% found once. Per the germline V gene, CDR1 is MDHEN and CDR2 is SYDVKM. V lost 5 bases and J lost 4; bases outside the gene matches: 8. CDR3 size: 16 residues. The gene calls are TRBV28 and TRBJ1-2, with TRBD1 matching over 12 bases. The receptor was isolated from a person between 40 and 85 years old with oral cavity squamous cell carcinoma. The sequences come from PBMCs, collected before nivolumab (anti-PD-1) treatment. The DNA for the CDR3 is TGTGCCAGCAGTCCAGGGGGGACAGGGGGCAGCTATGGCTACACCTTC. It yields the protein CASSPGGTGGSYGYTF.